This TCR beta chain was retrieved from a study of T-cell memory formation after mild COVID-19. Overall study: Most TCR clusters belonged to a single donor. Notes on the study in general: Contracting CD4+ clones lay largely in CM and EM, with CD8+ ones residing in EMRA. Some SARS-CoV-2-responding clones were already detected in memory before infection.

In regard to this clonotype: Its target is not known.

CDR1 and CDR2 (germline): SEHNR, FQNEAQ (reference sequence). The V end lost 5 bases, the J end lost 0 bases, and 14 bases lay between the germline ends. There are 16 residues in the CDR3. It was 5'RACE with constant-segment primers that produced the TCR alpha and TCR beta cDNA libraries, which carried sample barcodes and UMIs. A single record per CDR3 protein comes from TCRdb applying MiXCR to the 5' RACE reads. This table holds fewer than 350,000 distinct CDR3 sequences, 7.5% to 9.5% found once. The specimen was PBMCs or a T cell subset sorted from them (not recorded which). The receptor was derived from a man between 18 and 29 years old who had mild COVID-19 (a few samples of this study predate the infection). Cell type and time point are not known. V usage is TRBV7-9 and J usage is TRBJ1-3; D perhaps matches TRBD1 (6 bases). The CDR3 protein is CASSRQGTDSGNTIYF. The CDR3 bases are TGTGCCAGCAGCCGCCAGGGGACGGACTCTGGAAACACCATATATTTT.